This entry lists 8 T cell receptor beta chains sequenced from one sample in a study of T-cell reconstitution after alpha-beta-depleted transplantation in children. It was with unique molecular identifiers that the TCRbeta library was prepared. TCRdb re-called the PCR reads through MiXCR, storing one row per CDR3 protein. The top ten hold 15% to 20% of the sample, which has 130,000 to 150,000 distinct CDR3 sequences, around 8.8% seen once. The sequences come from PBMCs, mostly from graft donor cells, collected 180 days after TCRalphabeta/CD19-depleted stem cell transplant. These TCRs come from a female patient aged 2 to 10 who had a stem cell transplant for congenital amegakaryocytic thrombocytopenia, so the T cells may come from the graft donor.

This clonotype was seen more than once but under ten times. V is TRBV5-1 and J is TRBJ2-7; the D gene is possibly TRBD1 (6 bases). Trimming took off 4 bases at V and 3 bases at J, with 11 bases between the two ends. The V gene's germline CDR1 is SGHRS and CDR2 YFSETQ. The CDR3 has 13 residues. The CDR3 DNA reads TGCGCCAGCAGCGTGGGACACGACTACGAGCAGTACTTC. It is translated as CASSVGHDYEQYF.

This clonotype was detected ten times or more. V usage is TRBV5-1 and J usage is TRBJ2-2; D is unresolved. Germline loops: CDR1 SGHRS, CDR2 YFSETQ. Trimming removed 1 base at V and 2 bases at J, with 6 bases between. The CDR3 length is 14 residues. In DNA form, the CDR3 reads TGCGCCAGCAGCTTGAGTCCAAACACCGGGGAGCTGTTTTTT. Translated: CASSLSPNTGELFF. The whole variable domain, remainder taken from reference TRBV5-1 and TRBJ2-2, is KAGVTQTPRYLIKTRGQQVTLSCSPISGHRSVSWYQQTPGQGLQFLFEYFSETQRNKGNFPGRFSGRQFSNSRSEMNVSTLELGDSALYLCASSLSPNTGELFFGEGSRLTVL.

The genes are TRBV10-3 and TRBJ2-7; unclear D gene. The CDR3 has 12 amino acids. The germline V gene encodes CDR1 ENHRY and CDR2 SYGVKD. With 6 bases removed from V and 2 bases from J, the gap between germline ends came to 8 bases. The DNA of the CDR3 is TGTGCCATCAGCTACAGCACCTACGAGCAGTACTTC. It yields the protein CAISYSTYEQYF.

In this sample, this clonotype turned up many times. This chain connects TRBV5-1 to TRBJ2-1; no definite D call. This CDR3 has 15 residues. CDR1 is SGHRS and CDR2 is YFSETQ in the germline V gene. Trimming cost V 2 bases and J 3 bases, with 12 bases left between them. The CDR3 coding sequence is TGCGCCAGCAGCTTAGTGGGATCTATCTACAATGAGCAGTTCTTC. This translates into CASSLVGSIYNEQFF.

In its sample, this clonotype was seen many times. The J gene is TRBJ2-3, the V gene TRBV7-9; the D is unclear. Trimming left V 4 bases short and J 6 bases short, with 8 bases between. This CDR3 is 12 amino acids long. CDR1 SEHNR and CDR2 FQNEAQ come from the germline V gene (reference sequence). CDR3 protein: CASSSNPDTQYF. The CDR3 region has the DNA TGTGCCAGCAGCTCTAACCCGGATACGCAGTATTTT.

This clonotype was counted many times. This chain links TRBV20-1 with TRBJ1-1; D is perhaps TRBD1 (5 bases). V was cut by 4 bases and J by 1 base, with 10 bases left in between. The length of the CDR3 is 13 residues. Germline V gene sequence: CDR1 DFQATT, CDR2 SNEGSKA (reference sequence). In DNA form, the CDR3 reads TGCAGTGCTACGGGACGGGAGAACACTGAAGCTTTCTTT. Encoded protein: CSATGRENTEAFF.

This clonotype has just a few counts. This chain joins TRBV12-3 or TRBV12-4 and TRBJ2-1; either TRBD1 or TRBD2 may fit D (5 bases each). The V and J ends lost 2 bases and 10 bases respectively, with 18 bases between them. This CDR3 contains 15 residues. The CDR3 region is CASSLMGRPVNEQFF. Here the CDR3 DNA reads TGTGCCAGCAGTTTAATGGGACGCCCGGTTAACGAGCAGTTCTTC.

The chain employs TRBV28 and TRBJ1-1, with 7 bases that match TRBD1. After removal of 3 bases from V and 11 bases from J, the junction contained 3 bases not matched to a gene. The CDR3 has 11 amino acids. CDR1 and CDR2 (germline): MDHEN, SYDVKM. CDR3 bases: TGTGCCAGCAGTTTGACAGGGTTGGCTTTCTTT. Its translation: CASSLTGLAFF.